Each of the 24 T cell receptor beta chains below was sequenced from the same sample in a study of T cell repertoires in cytomegalovirus infection. TCRdb re-analysed the reads in MiXCR, keeping a single row per CDR3 protein. The sample lists some 440,000 distinct CDR3 sequences, approximately 33% occurring once. Sequenced: PBMCs. The receptors originated from a human donor in good health (CMV status not recorded). Some clones in this sample may be carry-over from other donors' samples.

This chain uses TRBV6-1 with TRBJ2-1, with 7 bases aligning to TRBD2. CDR3 length equals 15 residues. The V segment lost 7 bases and the J segment 0 bases; nucleotides outside the gene matches: 6. Germline V gene lookup returns CDR1 MNHNS and CDR2 SASEGT. The CDR3 is CASTRAGSSYNEQFF. The CDR3 DNA sequence: TGTGCCAGCACTAGAGCGGGGAGCTCCTACAATGAGCAGTTCTTC.

In this sample, this clonotype turned up once. One junction end disagrees with the germline gene, perhaps due to a read error. This rearrangement joins TRBV7-9 to TRBJ2-3, with TRBD2 matching over 9 bases. The CDR3 runs 15 residues. Germline CDR1 and CDR2: SEHNR and FQNEAQ (reference sequence). CDR3 in DNA: TGTGCCAGGAGCTCGCGGGGGGGCCTAGAGGATACGCAGTATTTT. Its protein is CARSSRGGLEDTQYF.

There are a few counts of this clonotype. This chain connects TRBV5-1 to TRBJ2-2; unclear D gene. Germline CDR1 reads SGHRS; CDR2 reads YFSETQ. The CDR3 is made up of 13 amino acids. Trimming stripped 2 bases from V and 4 bases from J, with 6 bases between. Here the CDR3 reads CASSFIRTGELFF. CDR3 DNA: TGCGCCAGCAGCTTCATCCGCACCGGGGAGCTGTTTTTT.

This clonotype was seen at least ten times. The V call is TRBV7-8, the J call TRBJ2-7; a weak D match, TRBD2 (5 bases). The germline V gene has CDR1 SGHVS and CDR2 FQNEAQ. The CDR3 totals 13 residues. V lost 3 bases, J lost 6 bases, and 12 bases lay in between. The CDR3 nucleotides are TGTGCCAGCAGCTTCGGGGAGTATAGCGAGCAGTACTTC. This codes for CASSFGEYSEQYF. The full variable domain, with the rest looked up from reference TRBV7-8 and TRBJ2-7, is GAGVSQSPRYKVAKRGQDVALRCDPISGHVSLFWYQQALGQGPEFLTYFQNEAQLDKSGLPSDRFFAERPEGSVSTLKIQRTQQEDSAVYLCASSFGEYSEQYFGPGTRLTVT.

J is TRBJ2-1 and V is TRBV14; no firm D call. The germline CDR1 and CDR2 sequences are SGHDN and FVKESK. The length of the CDR3 is 13 residues. V dropped 4 bases and J dropped 4 bases, with 8 bases sitting between them. This CDR3 reads CASSLQTYNEQFF. The CDR3 DNA reads TGTGCCAGCAGCCTCCAGACTTACAATGAGCAGTTCTTC.

CDR3: CASSYGGTGGAGGYTF. Written as DNA, the CDR3 is TGTGCCAGCAGTTACGGCGGGACAGGGGGCGCCGGGGGCTACACCTTC. The chain couples TRBV6-5 to TRBJ1-2; TRBD1 matches 12 bases. The CDR3 totals 16 residues. The trim removed 2 bases at V and 8 bases at J, leaving 9 bases unmatched. Per the germline V gene, CDR1 is MNHEY and CDR2 is SVGAGI.

This clonotype was observed at least ten times. The chain has TRBV7-6 and TRBJ2-5, with 8 bases that match TRBD2. This CDR3 is 14 amino acids long. V was pared by 8 bases and J by 2 bases, with 7 bases of the junction left unmatched. Germline V lookup: CDR1 SGHVS, CDR2 FNYEAQ. The CDR3 DNA reads TGTGCCAGCGGGGGGCGGGGGGTTCAAGAGACCCAGTACTTC. Its translation: CASGGRGVQETQYF.

V is TRBV19 and J is TRBJ2-4; weak D call: TRBD1 (6 bases). This CDR3 is built from 17 residues. V was clipped by 5 bases and J by 0 bases, with 17 bases between them. Germline CDR1 is LNHDA and CDR2 is SQIVND (reference sequence). The chain's CDR3 is CASSLYGQRVAKNIQYF. The CDR3 DNA sequence: TGTGCCAGTAGTCTGTACGGACAGCGCGTAGCCAAAAACATTCAGTACTTC. The whole variable domain, remainder taken from reference TRBV19 and TRBJ2-4, is DGGITQSPKYLFRKEGQNVTLSCEQNLNHDAMYWYRQDPGQGLRLIYYSQIVNDFQKGDIAEGYSVSREKKESFPLTVTSAQKNPTAFYLCASSLYGQRVAKNIQYFGAGTRLSVL.

The chain carries TRBV27 and TRBJ1-6; D not resolved. V lost 2 bases to trimming and J lost 6 bases, with 14 bases between them. Germline V gene data show CDR1 as MNHEY and CDR2 as SMNVEV (reference sequence). The CDR3 has 16 residues. CDR3 sequence reads: CASSLTNAVPNSPLHF. The CDR3 nucleotides read TGTGCCAGCAGTTTAACAAATGCGGTCCCTAATTCACCCCTCCACTTT.

CDR3 DNA sequence: TGCAGTGCTAGAGATGGGGCGGGGGCGAACACCGGGGAGCTGTTTTTT. Translated: CSARDGAGANTGELFF. This sequence joins TRBV20-1 and TRBJ2-2, with TRBD2 identical over 7 bases. CDR3 length: 16 amino acids. With 0 bases clipped from V and 0 bases from J, the junction kept 4 bases outside the gene matches. Germline V gene data show CDR1 as DFQATT and CDR2 as SNEGSKA (reference sequence).

The rearrangement joins TRBV11-2 to TRBJ2-2; D may match TRBD1 or TRBD2 (6 bases each). Germline V CDR1 and CDR2: SGHAT, FQNNGV. The CDR3 is 16 amino acids. V was shortened by 0 bases and J by 6 bases, with 14 bases between the two germline ends. The CDR3 sequence: CASSLEGGYSPGELFF. Written as DNA, the CDR3 is TGTGCCAGCAGCTTAGAGGGGGGCTATTCTCCCGGGGAGCTGTTTTTT.

The chain joins TRBV5-6 to TRBJ1-5, with D maybe TRBD1 (6 bases). From germline, CDR1 is SGHDT and CDR2 YYEEEE. The CDR3 runs to 14 residues. Trimming left V 2 bases short and J 6 bases short, with 12 bases between. The CDR3: CASSFRGLSQPQHF. In DNA form, the CDR3 reads TGTGCCAGCAGCTTCAGGGGATTAAGTCAGCCCCAGCATTTT.

This clonotype was picked up a small number of times. The chain recombines TRBV19 with TRBJ1-1; 7 bases map to TRBD1. Germline loops: CDR1 LNHDA, CDR2 SQIVND (reference sequence). With 5 bases clipped from V and 5 bases from J, the junction kept 8 bases outside the gene matches. This CDR3 contains 14 residues. CDR3 in DNA: TGTGCCAGTAGTGGCCGACAGGGATGGACTGAAGCTTTCTTT. It is translated as CASSGRQGWTEAFF.

This clonotype was seen a handful of times. The V and J genes are TRBV10-3 and TRBJ2-7; no clear D gene. V was shortened by 2 bases and J by 0 bases, with 11 bases between the two germline ends. The germline V gene has CDR1 ENHRY and CDR2 SYGVKD. CDR3 length equals 15 residues. The CDR3 DNA reads as TGTGCCATCAGTGAGAGGACGGCCAGCTCCTACGAGCAGTACTTC. Translated, it gives CAISERTASSYEQYF.

In regard to this clonotype: This may be a read error, as it is one base from a much larger clone. The CDR3 nucleotides are TGTGCCAGCAGGAAGCGACAGGATCCTAATGCAAAACTGTTTTTT. Protein product: CASRKRQDPNAKLFF. The chain carries TRBV6-1 and TRBJ1-4; D is perhaps TRBD1 (6 bases). Germline V gene sequence: CDR1 MNHNS, CDR2 SASEGT. There are 15 residues in the CDR3.

The V call is TRBV15, the J call TRBJ1-6; tentatively, D is TRBD1 (5 bases). The V and J ends lost 2 bases and 9 bases respectively, with 11 bases between them. The CDR3 loop spans 14 amino acids. Germline V gene data show CDR1 as LNHNV and CDR2 as YYDKDF (reference sequence). The CDR3 sequence is CATSRRTQGSPLHF. For the CDR3, the DNA is TGTGCCACCAGCAGAAGGACTCAGGGTTCACCCCTCCACTTT.

A word on this clonotype: A much larger clone differs by one base, so this may be a read error. The chain uses TRBV7-8 and TRBJ1-3; tentative D call: TRBD1 (5 bases). The CDR3 is 16 residues long. The germline V and J ends were trimmed by 1 base and 0 bases, with 10 bases remaining between them. From germline, CDR1 is SGHVS and CDR2 FQNEAQ. CDR3: CASSLGAGISGNTIYF. The CDR3 nucleotides read TGTGCCAGCAGCTTAGGAGCAGGGATCTCTGGAAACACCATATATTTT.

This clonotype has ten or more counts. This rearrangement joins TRBV12-3 or TRBV12-4 to TRBJ2-3; no reliable D call. V was clipped by 5 bases and J by 3 bases, with 6 bases between them. This CDR3 is 12 amino acids long. The CDR3 bases are TGTGCCAGCAGTAAGGCTACAGATACGCAGTATTTT. This translates into CASSKATDTQYF.

A note on this clonotype: One end of the junction fails to match germline, which may point to a read error. This chain links TRBV11-2 with TRBJ2-5; D unresolved. The CDR3 spans 12 residues. In germline, CDR1 is SGHAT, CDR2 FQNNGV. Here the CDR3 DNA reads TGTTCCAGCAATACCAACCAAGAGACCCAGTACTTC. It specifies CSSNTNQETQYF.

This clonotype was picked up many times. J is TRBJ2-7 and V is TRBV7-2; no reliable D call. Per germline, CDR1 SGHTA and CDR2 FQGNSA. Trimming removed 2 bases from V and 6 bases from J, with 14 bases in between. The CDR3 sequence is 14 residues long. CDR3 residues: CASSLLGSLAEQYF. The CDR3 nucleotides are TGTGCCAGCAGCTTACTGGGCAGCTTAGCCGAGCAGTACTTC. Full variable domain (rest looked up from reference TRBV7-2 and TRBJ2-7): GAGVSQSPSNKVTEKGKDVELRCDPISGHTALYWYRQSLGQGLEFLIYFQGNSAPDKSGLPSDRFSAERTGGSVSTLTIQRTQQEDSAVYLCASSLLGSLAEQYFGPGTRLTVT.

The V and J genes are TRBV5-1 and TRBJ2-5, with D possibly TRBD2 on 6 matching bases. With 6 bases removed from V and 4 bases from J, the gap between germline ends came to 16 bases. Germline-derived CDR1 and CDR2 are SGHRS and YFSETQ. This CDR3 is built from 14 residues. CDR3 region: CASTGSGGSETQYF. CDR3 nucleotides: TGCGCCAGCACCGGGAGTGGGGGGTCAGAGACCCAGTACTTC.

This clonotype was recorded many times. The chain uses TRBV4-1 and TRBJ2-3, with TRBD2 matching over 8 bases. V shed 0 bases, J shed 3 bases, and the junction held 5 bases outside the gene matches. The germline V gene encodes CDR1 MGHRA and CDR2 YSYEKL. The CDR3 is 16 residues long. The DNA for the CDR3 is TGCGCCAGCAGCCAAGATCCCAGCGGGAGTACAGATACGCAGTATTTT. Translation: CASSQDPSGSTDTQYF.

Many counts were recorded for this clonotype. This sequence joins TRBV7-2 and TRBJ1-4, with a possible D match to TRBD1 (5 bases). The CDR3 totals 16 residues. The germline V and J ends were trimmed by 5 bases and 0 bases, with 13 bases remaining between them. Germline V gene sequence: CDR1 SGHTA, CDR2 FQGNSA. CDR3 sequence reads: CASSPRSTATNEKLFF. The CDR3, as DNA: TGTGCCAGCAGCCCAAGGTCGACAGCAACTAATGAAAAACTGTTTTTT.

Remarks on this clonotype: This may be a read error, as it is one base from a much larger clone. The V and J genes are TRBV24-1 and TRBJ1-5; the D is unclear. CDR3 length equals 14 residues. Germline V gives CDR1 KGHDR, CDR2 SFDVKD. The CDR3 DNA is TGTGCCCCCAGTGAACCTGGCCCTAATCAGCCCCAGCATTTT. It is translated as CAPSEPGPNQPQHF.